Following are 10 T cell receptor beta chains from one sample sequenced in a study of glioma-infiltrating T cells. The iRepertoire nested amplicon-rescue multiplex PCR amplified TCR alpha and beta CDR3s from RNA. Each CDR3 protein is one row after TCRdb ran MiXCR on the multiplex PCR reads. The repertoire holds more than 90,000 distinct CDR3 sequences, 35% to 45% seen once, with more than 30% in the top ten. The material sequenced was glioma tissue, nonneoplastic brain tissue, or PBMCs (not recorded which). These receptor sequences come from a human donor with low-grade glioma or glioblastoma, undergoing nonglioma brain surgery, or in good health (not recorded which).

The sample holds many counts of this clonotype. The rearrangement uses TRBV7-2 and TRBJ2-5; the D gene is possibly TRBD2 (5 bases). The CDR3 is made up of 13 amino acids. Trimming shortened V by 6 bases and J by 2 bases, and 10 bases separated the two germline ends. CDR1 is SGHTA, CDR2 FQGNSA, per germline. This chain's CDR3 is CASSWRVQETQYF. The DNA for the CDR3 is TGTGCCAGCAGTTGGCGGGTACAAGAGACCCAGTACTTC. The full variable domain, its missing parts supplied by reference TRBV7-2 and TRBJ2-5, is GAGVSQSPSNKVTEKGKDVELRCDPISGHTALYWYRQSLGQGLEFLIYFQGNSAPDKSGLPSDRFSAERTGGSVSTLTIQRTQQEDSAVYLCASSWRVQETQYFGPGTRLLVL.

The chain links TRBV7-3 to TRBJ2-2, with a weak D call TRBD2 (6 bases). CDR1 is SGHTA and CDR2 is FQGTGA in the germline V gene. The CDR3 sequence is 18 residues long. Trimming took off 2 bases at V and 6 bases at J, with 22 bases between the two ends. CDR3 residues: CASSLGPPGSAGAGELFF. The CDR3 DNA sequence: TGTGCCAGCAGCTTAGGCCCCCCCGGGAGCGCTGGCGCCGGGGAGCTGTTTTTT.

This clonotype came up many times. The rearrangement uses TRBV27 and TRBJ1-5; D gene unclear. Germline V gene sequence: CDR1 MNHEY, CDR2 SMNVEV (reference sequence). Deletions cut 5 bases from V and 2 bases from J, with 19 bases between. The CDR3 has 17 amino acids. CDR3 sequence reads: CASSLQFSGSGNQPQHF. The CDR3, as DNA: TGTGCCAGCAGTCTTCAATTCTCAGGATCGGGCAATCAGCCCCAGCATTTT.

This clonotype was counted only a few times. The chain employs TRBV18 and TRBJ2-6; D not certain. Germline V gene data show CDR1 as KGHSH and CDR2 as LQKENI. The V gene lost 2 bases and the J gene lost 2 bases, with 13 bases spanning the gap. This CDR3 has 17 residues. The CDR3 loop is CASSPGTDLTGANVLTF. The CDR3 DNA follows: TGTGCCAGCTCACCAGGAACAGACTTAACTGGGGCCAACGTCCTGACTTTC.

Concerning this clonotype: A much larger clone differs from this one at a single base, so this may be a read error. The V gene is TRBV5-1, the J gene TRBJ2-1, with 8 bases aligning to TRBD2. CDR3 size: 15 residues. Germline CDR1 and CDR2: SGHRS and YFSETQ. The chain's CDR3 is CASSSSGRPYNKQFF. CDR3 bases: TGCGCCAGCAGTTCGAGCGGGAGACCTTACAATAAGCAGTTCTTC.

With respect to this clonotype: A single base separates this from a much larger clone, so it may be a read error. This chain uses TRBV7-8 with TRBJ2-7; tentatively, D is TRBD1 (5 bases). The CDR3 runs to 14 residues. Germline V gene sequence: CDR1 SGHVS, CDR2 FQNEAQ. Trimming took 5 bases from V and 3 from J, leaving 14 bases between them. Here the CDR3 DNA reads TGTGCCAGCAGCCCAGGCAGGGTAATCTACGAGCAGTACTTC. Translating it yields CASSPGRVIYEQYF. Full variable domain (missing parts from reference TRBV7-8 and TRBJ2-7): GAGVSQSPRYKVAKRGQDVALRCDPISGHVSLFWYQQALGQGPEFLTYFQNEAQLDKSGLPSDRFFAERPEGSVSTLKIQRTQQEDSAVYLCASSPGRVIYEQYFGPGTRLTVT.

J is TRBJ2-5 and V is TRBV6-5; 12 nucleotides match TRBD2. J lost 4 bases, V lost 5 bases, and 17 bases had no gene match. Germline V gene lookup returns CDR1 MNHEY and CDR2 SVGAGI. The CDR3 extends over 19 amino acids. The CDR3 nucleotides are TGTGCCAGCAGTCCTCAACCTTCTGGACTAGCGGGAAGCACAGAGACCCAGTACTTC. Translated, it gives CASSPQPSGLAGSTETQYF.

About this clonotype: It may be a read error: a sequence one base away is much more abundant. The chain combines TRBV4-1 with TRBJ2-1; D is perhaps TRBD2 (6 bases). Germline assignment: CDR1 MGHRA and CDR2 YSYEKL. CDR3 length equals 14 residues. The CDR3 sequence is CARRVWPSYNEQFF. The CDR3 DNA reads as TGTGCCAGGAGGGTGTGGCCTTCCTACAATGAGCAGTTCTTC.

The CDR3 loop is CASSLLTSSDEQFF. The CDR3 coding sequence is TGTGCCAGCAGTTTGTTGACTAGCTCGGATGAGCAGTTCTTC. This sequence joins TRBV28 and TRBJ2-1, with 7 bases that match TRBD2. V lost 3 bases, J lost 8 bases, and 7 bases stayed unmatched. The CDR3 is 14 amino acids. Looked up from germline, CDR1 is MDHEN and CDR2 is SYDVKM.

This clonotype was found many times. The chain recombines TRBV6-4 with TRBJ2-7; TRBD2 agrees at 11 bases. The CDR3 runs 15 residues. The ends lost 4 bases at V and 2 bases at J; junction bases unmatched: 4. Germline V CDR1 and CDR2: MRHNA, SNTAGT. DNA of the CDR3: TGTGCCAGCAGTGCTGGGACTAGCGGACCCTACGAGCAGTACTTC. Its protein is CASSAGTSGPYEQYF.